A single T cell receptor (beta chain) is shown here with its context. It lacks a known antigen. No per-base quality is available; no much larger clone lies one base away. Including cysteine and phenylalanine, the CDR3 has 15 amino acids. The DNA shown is the 45-base CDR3, in frame from base 1. The germline V gene yields MRHNA for CDR1 and SNTAGT for CDR2. Trimming accounts for 6 bases at V and 3 bases at J, while the number of junction bases matched to no gene is 7. These data come from a study of cytomegalovirus exposure and HLA in healthy donors (TCRdb year 2017). Notes on the research overall: An earlier analysis of several hundred of the donors reported 276 Gb of sequence data and 100 million to 120 million unique TCR beta sequences obtained from about 170 million T cells. An early release covering 500 to 750 HLA-typed donors comprised about 300 gigabases of sequencing data and tens of millions of unique TCR sequences. The genetic ancestry cluster associated with self-reported Caucasian donors included over 65% of the roughly 390 genotyped donors. The aim of the study was to test whether cataloging public T cell receptors could identify signatures of past pathogen exposure. The study profiled the T cell repertoires of about 640 subjects by immunosequencing and related them to cytomegalovirus serostatus. In addition to the first cohort of around 670 subjects, a separate validation cohort of approximately 130 different subjects was used. To predict cytomegalovirus infection status, the study brought together high-throughput TCR immunosequencing, statistical association of individual TCRs with disease status, and machine learning. In a later analysis, previously published TCR beta repertoires from some 640 donors were re-analyzed and high-resolution HLA genotyping was added so that TCR occurrence patterns could be studied. Rather than drawing on any new phenotypic data, the later analysis identified candidate immune exposures from TCR beta sequences and the way those sequences occurred across donors. To decide whether each TCR beta V gene segment behaved as functional or pseudogenic, an earlier analysis of approximately 590 of the donors relied on high-throughput TCR beta sequencing. Donor age, sex, ethnicity and CMV serostatus were collected together with the repertoire data. A later genetic analysis used genome-wide SNP genotypes for 398 of the 666 donors, treating that subset as a discovery cohort. All discovery cohort repertoires had been generated using a single sequencing platform. Both class I and class II loci were covered by HLA typing, at four-digit resolution. Typing coverage varied by locus: about 620-640 donors for A, B, C, DRB1 and DQB1; approximately 560 for DQA1; 600 to 610 for DPA1; more than 450 for DPB1. About five DR-DQ haplotypes were treated as single units for association and clustering because of strong linkage in the cohort. Among about 370 genotyped donors of the cohort, an average of roughly 230,000 unique TCR beta nucleotide sequences was sequenced per donor, of which about 18% were non-productive. Broader findings and caveats from the paper: Strong co-occurrence of HLA alleles, especially DR and DQ, made assigning TCR associations to individual alleles difficult. V-gene and J-gene trimming of TCR beta chains was associated with a missense DCLRE1C variant in a later genetic analysis, and the association was replicated in an independent cohort. Immune exposure information for the cohort was limited to CMV serostatus. Compared with equally common non-associated chains, HLA-associated TCR beta chains in a later analysis were more clonally expanded and had lower generation probabilities. A later genetic analysis reported fewer N-insertions in productive TCRs among donors in an Asian-associated ancestry cluster than the roughly 620-donor mean. The 87-base-pair reads could not distinguish some IMGT-functional V segments, including TRBV6-2 and TRBV6-3, so those segments were excluded. Linkage disequilibrium might explain the correlated functional status among segregating V segments, but an unknown experimental factor could not be ruled out. The study gave a list of over 150 TCR beta chains associated with cytomegalovirus. A group of highly shared sequence variants was considered likely to be a technical artifact of the sequencing pipeline. Presence/absence analyses assumed roughly uniform sequencing depth across donors, an assumption that may not hold. A later analysis found that TCR association rates varied across HLA loci, with DRB1 alleles showing the most associated TCRs and HLA-C alleles the fewest. The earlier analysis of approximately 560 of the donors excluded roughly 17 rarely observed V segments, including chromosome 9 orphons, because counts were too low. Broadly in line with IMGT annotations, most TCR beta V segments showed up in productive rearrangements about 90% or about 30% of the time in an earlier analysis of approximately 640 of the donors. According to a later analysis, most CMV-associated TCR beta chains appeared to be HLA-restricted, and the HLA associations seemed to be driven largely by CMV exposure. In a later analysis, several top co-occurrence clusters were reported to appear linked to parvovirus B19, influenza, CMV and Epstein-Barr virus. A further reported finding was that TCR beta sequences accurately predicted the HLA-A and HLA-B alleles for most subjects in the first cohort. In vitro tests confirmed that three of the cytomegalovirus-associated TCR beta chains recognize cytomegalovirus antigens. The authors suggested that the approach could potentially be extended to other disease states and immunological phenotypes. In a later analysis, some 18,000 TCR beta sequences were associated with specific HLA alleles at a false discovery rate of 0.05. Only TCR beta chains were sequenced in this cohort, and the absence of alpha or paired-chain data limited detectable features. The classifier was reported to diagnose cytomegalovirus status with high specificity and sensitivity in both the original cohort and the validation cohort. While some public TCRs were present in many individuals, most TCR sequences turned up only very rarely across donors. HLA typing was unavailable for some donors at each locus, so association tests used only the typed subset.

The cohort consisted of 600 or so healthy bone marrow donors. At the time of sampling, every cohort member was nominally healthy, though immune exposures that went unrecorded were likely present. The donor tested CMV seronegative and was one of the 352 seronegative cohort members. A peripheral blood sample was collected from each donor, and TCR beta sequencing was performed on peripheral blood mononuclear cells. Genomic DNA extraction from the blood cell samples was performed with the Qiagen DNeasy Blood Extraction Kit. The receptor library was made with the immunoSEQ multiplex PCR assay. The multiplex PCR relied on a mix of 60 forward primers for TCR Vbeta segments and 13 reverse primers for TCR Jbeta segments. The CDR3 region of rearranged TCR beta genes was amplified from genomic DNA with a multiplex PCR assay. The amplified TCR beta libraries were sequenced on the Illumina HiSeq System as 87-base-pair reads. The published analysis was carried out like this. A later analysis counted about 80 million unique TCR beta chains across the 700 or so repertoires, and 9.5 million to 11 million of these chains were shared by at least two donors. Raw reads were error-corrected and collapsed into unique sequences with a nearest-neighbor algorithm that merged closely related sequences to remove PCR and sequencing errors. To assign V, D and J gene segments, CDR3 sequences were aligned to IMGT reference sequences. For a sequence to be retained, a match of at least six nucleotides was required to both a V gene segment and a J gene segment. A rearrangement was called productive if the CDR3 had no stop codons and remained in frame with V and J, and every other rearrangement was called non-productive. Following IMGT convention, CDR3 was defined as the stretch from the second conserved V-encoded cysteine to the conserved J-encoded phenylalanine. Sequences without an unambiguous match to a single V gene segment were excluded from the earlier analysis of 450 to 650 of the donors. In an earlier analysis of around 600 of the donors, V segments were called functional above 56.7% productive rearrangements and were called segregating when the between-donor standard deviation exceeded 5%. To diagnose cytomegalovirus status from the catalog of TCR beta chain sequences, a statistical classification framework was built. V and J gene assignment, in a later analysis, came from comparing TCR nucleotide sequences with IMGT/GENE-DB human TR gene sequences. In a later analysis, CDR3 sequences and most-parsimonious VDJ recombination scenarios were assigned using the TCRdist pipeline. In a later analysis, each TCR beta chain was defined by its CDR3 amino acid sequence together with its V-gene family, and reads lacking a unique V-gene family were excluded. In a later analysis, 500 to 650 highly shared, low-generation-probability nucleotide sequences were removed to address suspected cross-contamination and a sequencing artifact. In a later analysis, a clonal expansion index for each public chain was calculated from normalized within-repertoire ranks of inferred template counts. In a later analysis, generation probabilities were computed using a VDJ recombination model fitted to out-of-frame rearrangements, and the results were checked against IGoR. In a later analysis, TCR-TCR, TCR-HLA and TCR-CMV co-occurrence was scored with hypergeometric tests, and a repertoire-size bias correction was applied to TCR pairs. In a later analysis, false discovery rates were estimated by permuting HLA or CMV assignments 20 times. In a later analysis, co-occurring TCRs were grouped using DBSCAN, with TCRdist sequence similarity added in when clustering inside HLA-allele-positive subsets. Co-occurrence clustering excluded repertoires with fewer than 30,000 or more than 120,000 public chains, plus five with anomalous nucleotide sharing. TCRdb limited this immuneACCESS table to in-frame rearrangements with V and J called. A share of clones is missing; checked studies link under half to unresolved V genes, and the rest is unexplained. The V and J calls and clone size were taken over from that table, and D and trimming were inferred from the DNA. The sample yields around 200,000 clones; approximately 85% were counted once. 2% to 2.5% of the sample is taken by the ten largest.

The rearrangement combines TRBV6-4 with TRBJ1-4; the junction holds 7 bases that match TRBD1. Sequencing was performed on PBMCs. This TCR was sampled from a woman between 50 and 59 years old in good health and CMV-seronegative. The CDR3 region has the sequence CASRRSGGANEKLFF. The nucleotide sequence is given as TGTGCCAGCAGAAGGTCAGGGGGAGCTAATGAAAAACTGTTTTTT.